Reported below is one T cell receptor (beta chain). Its antigen remains unidentified. Unstimulated Tregs (CD4+CD25+CD127-) and CD4+CD25- non-Tregs were sorted from PBMCs. Sequenced by immunoSEQ multiplex PCR; TCRdb stores in-frame clones only, minus some. The sample consists of approximately 100,000 clones, roughly 93% of them appearing once. This sample is drawn from a study of Tregs in tolerant kidney transplant recipients. About the study: Mixed chimerism was transient after nonmyeloablative marrow transplants from related graft donors. The study's findings and limits: In tolerant patients, donor-specific Tregs outgrew total Tregs, suggesting antigen-driven expansion. Biological reproducibility was not directly addressed in this study.

V trimming: 1 base; J trimming: 4 bases; junction bases outside the gene matches: 2. CDR1 and CDR2 (germline): LGHNA, YNFKEQ. The CDR3 extends over 14 amino acids. The starting material was CD4+ T cells from blood, obtained before the transplant. The V and J genes are TRBV4-2 and TRBJ1-1; 8 bases agree with TRBD1. The sequence derives from a human donor who received a combined kidney and bone marrow transplant. CDR3 nucleotides: TGTGCCAGCAGCCAAGCGGACAGGGCCACTGAAGCTTTCTTT. It specifies CASSQADRATEAFF.